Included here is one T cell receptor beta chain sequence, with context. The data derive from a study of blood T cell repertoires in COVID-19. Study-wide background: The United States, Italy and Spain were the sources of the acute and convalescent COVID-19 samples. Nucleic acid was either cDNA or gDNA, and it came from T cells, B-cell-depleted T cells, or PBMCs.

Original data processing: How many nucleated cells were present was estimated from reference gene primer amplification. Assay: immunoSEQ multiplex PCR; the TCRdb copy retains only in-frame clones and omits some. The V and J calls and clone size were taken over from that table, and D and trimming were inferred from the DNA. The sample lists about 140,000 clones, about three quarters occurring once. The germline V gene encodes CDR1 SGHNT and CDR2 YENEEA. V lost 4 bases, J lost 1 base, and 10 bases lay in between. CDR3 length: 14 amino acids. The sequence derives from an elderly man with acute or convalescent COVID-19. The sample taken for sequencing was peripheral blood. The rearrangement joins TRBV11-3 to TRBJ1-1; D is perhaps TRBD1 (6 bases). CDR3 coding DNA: TGTGCCAGCAGCTCGGGGGGCGCGAACACTGAAGCTTTCTTT. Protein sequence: CASSSGGANTEAFF.